These 28 T cell receptor beta chains share one sample of origin, sequenced in a study of tumor-infiltrating lymphocytes in primary liver carcinoma. Starting material for RNA and DNA co-extraction consisted of about 20-30 mg of unsorted bulk tissue. Making TCR beta cDNA involved roughly 0.55 ug total RNA and a constant-region primer. Researchers made the TCR beta libraries by running three nested multiplex PCR rounds with slightly modified ARM-PCR. Researchers ran the first two PCR rounds for approximately 10 cycles each with TRBV1-TRBV30 forward primers and a C-beta reverse primer. TCRdb reprocessed the multiplex PCR reads via MiXCR and lists one record per CDR3 protein. The sample yields 30,000 to 40,000 distinct CDR3 sequences, around 74% seen once. Sequenced material: liver tumor tissue from sampling region 4. Specified subset: tumor region T4, right-lateral pole. The origin of the receptors is a man in his forties with primary liver carcinoma and hepatitis B virus infection.

Points on this clonotype: A read error is possible here, since a much larger clone lies one base away. The rearrangement links TRBV9 to TRBJ2-3; D is perhaps TRBD1 (5 bases). This CDR3 comprises 12 residues. CDR1 and CDR2 (germline): SGDLS, YYNGEE. Here the CDR3 reads CASSTQTDTRYF. DNA for the CDR3: TGTGCCAGCAGTACACAGACAGATACGCGGTATTTT.

This clonotype came up a few times. An end of the junction does not agree with germline; a read error may underlie this. V usage is TRBV11-2 and J usage is TRBJ2-5; D is perhaps TRBD2 (6 bases). The germline CDR1 and CDR2 sequences are SGHAT and FQNNGV. This CDR3 region has 15 residues. CDR3: CARSLRASEQETQYF. In nucleotides, the CDR3 is TGTGCCAGAAGCTTAAGGGCTAGCGAACAAGAGACCCAGTACTTC. Based on the CDR3 plus reference TRBV11-2 and TRBJ2-5, the full variable domain is EAGVAQSPRYKIIEKRQSVAFWCNPISGHATLYWYQQILGQGPKLLIQFQNNGVVDDSQLPKDRFSAERLKGVDSTLKIQPAKLEDSAVYLCARSLRASEQETQYFGPGTRLLVL.

Details on this clonotype: Its ends do not fully match the called genes, so a read error is possible. The chain uses TRBV11-2 and TRBJ2-1; D possibly corresponds to TRBD2 (5 bases). Germline-derived CDR1 and CDR2 are SGHAT and FQNNGV. This CDR3 contains 15 residues. The CDR3, as DNA: TGTCCCAGTAGCTTTAGCGTGCCACTCGACAATGAGCAGTTCTTC. This encodes CPSSFSVPLDNEQFF.

Note on this clonotype: One end of the junction is discordant with germline, which a read error may explain. V is TRBV4-2 and J is TRBJ2-7; TRBD2 aligns across 7 bases. The V gene's germline CDR1 is LGHNA and CDR2 YNFKEQ. CDR3 length equals 16 residues. The chain's CDR3 is CASSRTSGGESYKQYF. The CDR3 nucleotides are TGTGCCAGCAGCCGTACTAGTGGGGGGGAATCCTACAAGCAGTACTTC.

The genes are TRBV20-1 and TRBJ2-7, with 8 bases identical to TRBD2. This CDR3 has 10 residues. V shed 7 bases and J 9 bases; nucleotides not matched to a gene: 5. The V gene's germline CDR1 is DFQATT and CDR2 SNEGSKA (reference sequence). This CDR3 reads CSGTGGGQYF. The CDR3 nucleotides read TGCAGTGGTACCGGGGGGGGGCAGTACTTC.

Remarks on this clonotype: A read error may produce the germline difference seen at one junction end. The rearrangement uses TRBV11-3 and TRBJ1-1; D is undetermined. Germline loops: CDR1 SGHNT, CDR2 YENEEA. CDR3 length equals 12 residues. For the CDR3, the DNA is TGTGCCAGCAGCTTAGAACACATTGAAGCCTTCTTT. This encodes CASSLEHIEAFF.

This chain joins TRBV28 and TRBJ1-5, with 9 bases aligning to TRBD1. The germline V gene encodes CDR1 MDHEN and CDR2 SYDVKM. The CDR3 sequence is 14 residues long. The CDR3 nucleotides are TGTGCAAGTAATTTGACAGGGGGAACGCAGCCCCAGCATTTT. Amino acids: CASNLTGGTQPQHF.

This clonotype was found many times. The V and J genes are TRBV6-2 or TRBV6-3 and TRBJ2-3, with D tentatively TRBD2 (5 bases). Germline V gene data show CDR1 as MNHEY and CDR2 as SVGEGT. Trimming stripped 5 bases from V and 4 bases from J, with 7 bases between. This CDR3 spans 12 amino acids. The CDR3 sequence is CASSLGADTQYF. CDR3 nucleotide sequence: TGTGCCAGCAGTCTCGGGGCAGATACGCAGTATTTT.

A note on this clonotype: The CDR3 end shows no conserved phenylalanine or tryptophan, and so a read error is likely. The CDR3 is CASSNSAGGPDRSSYNEQFL. The CDR3, as DNA: TGTGCCAGCAGCAATTCCGCGGGAGGGCCCGATCGGAGCTCCTACAATGAGCAGTTCCTC. The chain couples TRBV6-9 to TRBJ2-1; TRBD2 matches at 9 bases. CDR3 length equals 20 residues. V was clipped by 6 bases and J by 0 bases; unmatched bases: 18. Per the germline V gene, CDR1 is MNHGY and CDR2 is SVAAGI.

The chain carries TRBV4-2 and TRBJ2-1; D may be TRBD2 (6 bases). The germline V and J ends were trimmed by 0 bases and 10 bases, with 22 bases remaining between them. The CDR3 length is 17 residues. CDR1 and CDR2 (germline): LGHNA, YNFKEQ. The CDR3 reads CASSQDSSLPGAHEQFF. As DNA, the CDR3 is TGTGCCAGCAGCCAAGATTCGTCACTACCGGGAGCCCACGAGCAGTTCTTC.

A remark on this clonotype: The conserved phenylalanine or tryptophan is not found at the CDR3 terminus, so this likely reflects a read error. The rearrangement uses TRBV6-5 and TRBJ2-7; 8 bases agree with TRBD1. The CDR3 is 15 amino acids. In germline, CDR1 is MNHEY, CDR2 SVGAGI. The DNA of the CDR3 is TGTCCCAGTAGTTTTTCCTCAGGGGGCCTCTACGAGCAGTACTCC. It encodes CPSSFSSGGLYEQYS.

For this clonotype: A read error may account for a junction end that differs from germline. The gene calls are TRBV5-4 and TRBJ2-1, with D tentatively TRBD2 (5 bases). Germline V gives CDR1 SGHNT, CDR2 YYREEE (reference sequence). CDR3 size: 15 residues. Here the CDR3 DNA reads TGTGCCAGCAGCTTGGGCGGACCGGCTCGGGATGAGCGGTCCTTC. It codes for CASSLGGPARDERSF.

The chain combines TRBV7-8 with TRBJ2-6; 8 positions match TRBD2. The germline gives CDR1 SGHVS, CDR2 FQNEAQ. Trimming cost V 2 bases and J 2 bases; bases outside gene matches: 5. The CDR3 consists of 17 residues. The CDR3 reads CASSLYGRGAGANVLTF. CDR3 DNA: TGTGCCAGCAGCTTATACGGGAGGGGTGCTGGGGCCAACGTCCTGACTTTC. The variable domain in full, completed from reference TRBV7-8 and TRBJ2-6, reads GAGVSQSPRYKVAKRGQDVALRCDPISGHVSLFWYQQALGQGPEFLTYFQNEAQLDKSGLPSDRFFAERPEGSVSTLKIQRTQQEDSAVYLCASSLYGRGAGANVLTFGAGSRLTVL.

Concerning this clonotype itself: It may be a read error: a sequence one base away is much more abundant. The chain employs TRBV20-1 and TRBJ2-1; 10 bases map to TRBD2. The length of the CDR3 is 15 residues. In germline, CDR1 is DFQATT, CDR2 SNEGSKA (reference sequence). The CDR3 bases are TGCTGTGCTAGAGGAGCTAGCGGGAGTGTAAATGAGCAGTTCTTC. Its translation is CCARGASGSVNEQFF.

CDR3 nucleotides: TGTGCCAACAGACAAGATAAGGGGAGCAGCTACGAGCAGTACTTC. Residues: CANRQDKGSSYEQYF. The rearrangement joins TRBV4-2 to TRBJ2-7, with D perhaps matching TRBD1 or TRBD2 (5 bases each). Between the trimmed V and J ends, which lost 10 bases and 3 bases, there was a span of 22 bases. The germline CDR1 and CDR2 sequences are LGHNA and YNFKEQ. The CDR3 has 15 residues.

Regarding this clonotype: At one end the junction does not follow the germline gene, possibly because of a read error. The genes are TRBV11-1 and TRBJ1-6; D may be TRBD1 (5 bases). Germline V CDR1 and CDR2: SGHAT, FQDESV (reference sequence). CDR3 length equals 13 residues. Here the CDR3 reads CASSRTRVSLLHF. For the CDR3, the DNA is TGTGCCAGCAGCAGGACACGGGTTTCACTCCTCCACTTT.

Worth noting for this clonotype: The junction departs from the called germline gene at one end, perhaps through a read error. The V and J genes are TRBV24-1 and TRBJ2-1, with D perhaps TRBD2 (6 bases). This CDR3 spans 13 amino acids. Germline V CDR1 and CDR2: KGHDR, SFDVKD. CDR3 DNA sequence: TGTGTCACCAGGCTAGTGGGAGGCAATGAGCAGTTCTTC. This sequence encodes CVTRLVGGNEQFF.

As regards this clonotype: A much larger clone lies one base from this, so it may be a read error. The chain couples TRBV19 to TRBJ2-6, with D maybe TRBD1 (5 bases). This CDR3 is 15 amino acids long. Germline V gene data show CDR1 as LNHDA and CDR2 as SQIVND (reference sequence). The CDR3 spells CASSIAGAGAYVLTF. The CDR3 coding sequence is TGTGCCAGTAGTATAGCCGGTGCTGGGGCCTACGTCCTGACTTTC.

This clonotype was found many times. V gene TRBV10-3 combines with J gene TRBJ2-1; 13 nucleotides match TRBD2. The CDR3 covers 16 residues. V lost 6 bases to trimming and J lost 3 bases; unmatched junction nucleotides: 5. The V gene's germline CDR1 is ENHRY and CDR2 SYGVKD. Here the CDR3 DNA reads TGTGCCATCAGCCCGGGACTAGCGGGGAACTACAATGAGCAGTTCTTC. Its protein is CAISPGLAGNYNEQFF.

This clonotype has only one observation. Here the CDR3 omits its conserved ending phenylalanine or tryptophan, so a read error is the likely source. The chain combines TRBV30 with TRBJ2-2; 10 bases match TRBD1. This CDR3 comprises 14 residues. The germline V gene has CDR1 GTSNPN and CDR2 SVGIG (reference sequence). CDR3 in amino acids: CAPRDRGNTVELFI. The DNA for the CDR3 is TGTGCCCCCCGGGACAGGGGTAACACCGTGGAGCTGTTTATT.

With respect to this clonotype: A junction end diverges from the germline sequence, so it may reflect a read error. The rearrangement links TRBV29-1 to TRBJ2-7; D possibly uses TRBD1 or TRBD2 (6 bases each). CDR1 and CDR2 (germline): SQVTM, ANQGSEA. The CDR3 runs 14 residues. The CDR3 is CSVAPWGANYEQYF. CDR3 nucleotide sequence: TGCAGCGTTGCCCCTTGGGGGGCCAACTACGAACAGTACTTC.

To note about this clonotype: Germline is not matched at one junction end, which may reflect a read error. This chain connects TRBV6-1 to TRBJ1-2; D not resolved. This CDR3 contains 12 residues. Germline CDR1 is MNHNS and CDR2 is SASEGT. CDR3 region: CASNVPLYGYTF. DNA for the CDR3: TGTGCCAGCAATGTCCCCCTATATGGATACACCTTC.

In regard to this clonotype: A read error may account for a junction end that differs from germline. The rearrangement uses TRBV4-2 and TRBJ2-7; 7 bases match TRBD1. The CDR3 contains 15 residues. The germline V gene has CDR1 LGHNA and CDR2 YNFKEQ. CDR3 in amino acids: CVSSQDWDSSYEQYF. As DNA, the CDR3 is TGTGTCAGCAGTCAAGATTGGGACAGTTCCTACGAGCAGTACTTC.

Note on this clonotype: One end of the junction varies from germline; a read error may be responsible. V is TRBV7-9 and J is TRBJ1-6; D uncertain. The length of the CDR3 is 14 residues. The germline CDR1 and CDR2 sequences are SEHNR and FQNEAQ (reference sequence). DNA for the CDR3: TGTGCCAGCGGCTTCGACTCACAGAATCCACCCCTCCACTTT. Its protein is CASGFDSQNPPLHF.

In regard to this clonotype: The junction does not match germline at one end; this may be a read error. This rearrangement joins TRBV29-1 to TRBJ2-2; tentative D call: TRBD2 (5 bases). CDR3 length: 15 amino acids. The germline V gene has CDR1 SQVTM and CDR2 ANQGSEA. The CDR3 DNA is TGCAGCGTTGGGATTAGCGCGGCGAACACCGGAGAGCTGGTTTTT. Amino acid sequence: CSVGISAANTGELVF.

The V call is TRBV6-6, the J call TRBJ1-6; D might be TRBD1 (5 bases). The CDR3 length is 13 residues. The germline V gene has CDR1 MNHNY and CDR2 SVGAGI (reference sequence). The germline V and J ends were trimmed by 5 bases and 9 bases, with 11 bases remaining between them. The CDR3, as DNA: TGTGCCAGCAGTAGTACAGGATTTTCACCCCTCCACTTT. Residues: CASSSTGFSPLHF.

The chain is built from TRBV21-1 and TRBJ2-3; TRBD1, as called in the table, went unchecked against the DNA. TRBV21-1 is shown as a pseudogene. The CDR3 length is 18 residues. The CDR3 sequence: CASSRGQGVRDRTDTQYF. The CDR3 coding sequence is TGTGCCAGCAGCAGAGGACAGGGGGTGCGGGACCGCACAGATACGCAGTATTTT.

This clonotype is medium-sized within its sample. V gene TRBV29-1 combines with J gene TRBJ2-3; 10 bases agree with TRBD1. The CDR3 sequence is 15 residues long. The junction had 6 bases not matched to a gene; V was cut back by 3 bases and J by 3 bases. Germline CDR1 and CDR2: SQVTM and ANQGSEA. The CDR3 spells CSVELRDRGTDTQYF. In nucleotides, the CDR3 is TGCAGCGTTGAGTTGCGGGACAGGGGAACAGATACGCAGTATTTT.